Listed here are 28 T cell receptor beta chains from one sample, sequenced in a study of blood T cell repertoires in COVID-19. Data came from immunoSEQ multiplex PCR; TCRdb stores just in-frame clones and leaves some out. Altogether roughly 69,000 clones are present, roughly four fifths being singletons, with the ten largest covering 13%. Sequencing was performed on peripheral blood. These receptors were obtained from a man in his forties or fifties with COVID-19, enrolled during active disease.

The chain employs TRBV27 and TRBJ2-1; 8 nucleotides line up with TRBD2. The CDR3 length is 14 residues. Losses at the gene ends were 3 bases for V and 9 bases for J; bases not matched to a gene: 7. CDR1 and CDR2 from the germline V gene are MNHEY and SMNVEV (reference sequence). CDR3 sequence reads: CASSFRGGAGEQFF. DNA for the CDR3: TGTGCCAGCAGTTTTCGGGGGGGGGCGGGTGAGCAGTTCTTC.

This chain's CDR3 is CASSWGQGGEQFF. The DNA for the CDR3 is TGTGCCAGCAGTTGGGGACAGGGGGGCGAGCAGTTCTTC. The rearrangement links TRBV6-2 or TRBV6-3 to TRBJ2-1, with 11 bases that match TRBD1. CDR3 size: 13 residues. Germline loops: CDR1 MNHEY, CDR2 SVGEGT. V lost 4 bases, J lost 10 bases, and 3 bases stayed unmatched.

In nucleotides, the CDR3 is TGTGCCAGCAGCTTAGGTGCTAGCGGGGTCCAGTGGGAGACCCAGTACTTC. It specifies CASSLGASGVQWETQYF. The chain combines TRBV7-3 with TRBJ2-5; 9 positions match TRBD2. Germline V gives CDR1 SGHTA, CDR2 FQGTGA. This CDR3 is 17 amino acids long. Unmatched junction bases numbered 12, after V lost 2 bases and J lost 5 bases.

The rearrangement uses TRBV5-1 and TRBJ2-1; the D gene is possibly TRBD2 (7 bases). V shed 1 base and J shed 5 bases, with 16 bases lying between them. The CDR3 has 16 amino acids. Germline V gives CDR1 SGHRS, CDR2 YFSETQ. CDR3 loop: CASSLRGGAQHNEQFF. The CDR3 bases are TGCGCCAGCAGCTTGCGTGGGGGGGCCCAACACAATGAGCAGTTCTTC.

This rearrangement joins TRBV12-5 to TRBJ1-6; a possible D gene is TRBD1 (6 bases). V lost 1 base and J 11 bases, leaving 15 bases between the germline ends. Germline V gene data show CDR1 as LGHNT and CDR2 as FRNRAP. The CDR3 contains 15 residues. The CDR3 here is CASGLGQGPFAPLHF. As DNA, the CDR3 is TGTGCTAGTGGTTTGGGTCAGGGGCCTTTCGCACCCCTCCACTTT.

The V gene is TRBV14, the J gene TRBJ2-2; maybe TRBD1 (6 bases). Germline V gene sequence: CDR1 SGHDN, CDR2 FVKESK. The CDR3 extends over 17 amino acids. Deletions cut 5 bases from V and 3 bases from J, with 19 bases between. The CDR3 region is CASSKGIQGGHTGELFF. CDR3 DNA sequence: TGTGCCAGCAGCAAAGGAATCCAAGGGGGACACACCGGGGAGCTGTTTTTT.

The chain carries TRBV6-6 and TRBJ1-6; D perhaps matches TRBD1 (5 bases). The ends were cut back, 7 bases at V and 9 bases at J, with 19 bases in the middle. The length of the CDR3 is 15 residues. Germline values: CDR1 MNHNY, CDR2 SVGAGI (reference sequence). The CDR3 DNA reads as TGTGCCAGCACCCCCCCAGGGACTTCCCTTTCACCCCTCCACTTT. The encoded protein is CASTPPGTSLSPLHF.

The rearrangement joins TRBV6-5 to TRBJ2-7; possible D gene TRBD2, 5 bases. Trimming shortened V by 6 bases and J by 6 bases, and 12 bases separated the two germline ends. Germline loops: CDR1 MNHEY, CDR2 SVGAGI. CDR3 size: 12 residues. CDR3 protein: CASRPQRSEQYF. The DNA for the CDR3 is TGTGCCAGCAGACCACAGCGGTCCGAGCAGTACTTC.

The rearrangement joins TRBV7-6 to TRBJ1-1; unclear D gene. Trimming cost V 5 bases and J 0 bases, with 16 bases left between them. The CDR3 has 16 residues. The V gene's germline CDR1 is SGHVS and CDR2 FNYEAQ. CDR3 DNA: TGTGCCAGCAGCCACCAAGAGACCAGGATGAACACTGAAGCTTTCTTT. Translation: CASSHQETRMNTEAFF.

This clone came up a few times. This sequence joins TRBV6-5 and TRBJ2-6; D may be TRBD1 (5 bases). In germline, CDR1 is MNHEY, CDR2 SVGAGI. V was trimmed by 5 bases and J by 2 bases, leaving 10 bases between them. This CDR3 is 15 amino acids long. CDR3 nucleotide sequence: TGTGCCAGCAGTAACCAGGGAACTGGGGCCAACGTCCTGACTTTC. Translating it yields CASSNQGTGANVLTF.

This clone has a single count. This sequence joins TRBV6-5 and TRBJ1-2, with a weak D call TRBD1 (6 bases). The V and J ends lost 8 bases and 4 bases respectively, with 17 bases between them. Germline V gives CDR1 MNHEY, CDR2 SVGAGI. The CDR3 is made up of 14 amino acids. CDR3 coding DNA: TGTGCCAGCTATAAAACGGGACAAGGCTATGGCTACACCTTC. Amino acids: CASYKTGQGYGYTF.

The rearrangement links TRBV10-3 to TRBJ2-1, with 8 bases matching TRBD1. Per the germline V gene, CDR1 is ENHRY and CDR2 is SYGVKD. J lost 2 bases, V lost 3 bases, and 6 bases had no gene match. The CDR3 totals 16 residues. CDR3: CAISDQGQGPYNEQFF. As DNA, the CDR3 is TGTGCCATCAGTGATCAAGGACAGGGCCCCTACAATGAGCAGTTCTTC.

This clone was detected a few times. The CDR3 loop reads CASSYGTSGEFETQYF. DNA of the CDR3: TGTGCCAGCAGTTATGGAACTAGCGGGGAATTTGAGACCCAGTACTTC. The J gene is TRBJ2-5, the V gene TRBV6-5, with 10 bases fitting TRBD2. V lost 3 bases and J lost 5; bases outside the gene matches: 9. The germline CDR1 and CDR2 sequences are MNHEY and SVGAGI. This CDR3 spans 16 amino acids.

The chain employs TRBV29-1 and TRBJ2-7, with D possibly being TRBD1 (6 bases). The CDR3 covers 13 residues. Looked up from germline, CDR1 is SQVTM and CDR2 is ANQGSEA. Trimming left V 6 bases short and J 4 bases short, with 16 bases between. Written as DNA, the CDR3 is TGCAGCGTAGGATCTACAGGGACGTACGAGCAGTACTTC. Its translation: CSVGSTGTYEQYF.

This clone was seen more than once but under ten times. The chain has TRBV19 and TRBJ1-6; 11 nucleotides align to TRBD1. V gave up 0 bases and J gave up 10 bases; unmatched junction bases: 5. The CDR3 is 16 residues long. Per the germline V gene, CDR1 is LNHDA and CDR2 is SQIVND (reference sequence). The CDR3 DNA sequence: TGTGCCAGTAGTATAGACGGGACAGGGGGTAAATCACCCCTCCACTTT. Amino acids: CASSIDGTGGKSPLHF.

CDR3 nucleotides: TGTGCCAGCAGTGACATACAGGGGGCGGGAACTGAAGCTTTCTTT. Translating gives CASSDIQGAGTEAFF. The genes are TRBV2 and TRBJ1-1, with 9 bases that match TRBD1. CDR1 SNHLY and CDR2 FYNNEI come from the germline V gene. Unmatched junction bases numbered 7, after V lost 3 bases and J lost 5 bases. This CDR3 is 15 amino acids long.

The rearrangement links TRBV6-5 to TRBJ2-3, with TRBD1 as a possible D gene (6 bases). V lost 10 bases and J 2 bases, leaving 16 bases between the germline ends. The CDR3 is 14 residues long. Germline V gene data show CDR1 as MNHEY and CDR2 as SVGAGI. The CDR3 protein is CATPLGHTTDTQYF. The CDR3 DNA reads TGTGCCACTCCTCTGGGACATACCACAGATACGCAGTATTTT.

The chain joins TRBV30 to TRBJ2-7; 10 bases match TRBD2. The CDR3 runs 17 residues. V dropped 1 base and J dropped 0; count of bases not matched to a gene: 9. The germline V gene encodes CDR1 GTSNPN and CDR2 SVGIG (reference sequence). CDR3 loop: CAWSGGSGGSSSYEQYF. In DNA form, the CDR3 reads TGTGCCTGGAGTGGTGGTAGCGGGGGGAGCAGCTCCTACGAGCAGTACTTC. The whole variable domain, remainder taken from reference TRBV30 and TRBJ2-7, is SQTIHQWPATLVQPVGSPLSLECTVEGTSNPNLYWYRQAAGRGLQLLFYSVGIGQISSEVPQNLSASRPQDRQFILSSKKLLLSDSGFYLCAWSGGSGGSSSYEQYFGPGTRLTVT.

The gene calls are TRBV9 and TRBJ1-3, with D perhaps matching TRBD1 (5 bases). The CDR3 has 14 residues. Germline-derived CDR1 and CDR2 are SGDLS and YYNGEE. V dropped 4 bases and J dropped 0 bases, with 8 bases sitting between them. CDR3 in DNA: TGTGCCAGCAGCAGCCAGGGCTCTGGAAACACCATATATTTT. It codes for CASSSQGSGNTIYF.

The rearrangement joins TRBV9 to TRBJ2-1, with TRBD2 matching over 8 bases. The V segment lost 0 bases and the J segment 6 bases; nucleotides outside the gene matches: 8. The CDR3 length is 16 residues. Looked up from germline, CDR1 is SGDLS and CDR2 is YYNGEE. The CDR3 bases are TGTGCCAGCAGCGTAGCTGTGAGCGGGGGACCCAATGAGCAGTTCTTC. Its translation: CASSVAVSGGPNEQFF.

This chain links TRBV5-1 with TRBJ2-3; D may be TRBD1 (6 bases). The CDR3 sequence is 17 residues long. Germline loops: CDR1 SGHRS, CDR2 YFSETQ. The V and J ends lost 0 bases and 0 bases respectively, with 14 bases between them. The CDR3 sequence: CASSLAGPGTSTDTQYF. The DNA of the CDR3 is TGCGCCAGCAGCTTGGCCGGCCCCGGGACAAGCACAGATACGCAGTATTTT.

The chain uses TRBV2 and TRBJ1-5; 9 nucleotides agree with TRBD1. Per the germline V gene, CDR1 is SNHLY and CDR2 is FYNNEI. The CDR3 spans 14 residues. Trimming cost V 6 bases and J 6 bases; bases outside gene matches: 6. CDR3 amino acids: CASSGQGQSQPQHF. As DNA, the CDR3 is TGTGCCAGCAGCGGACAGGGGCAAAGTCAGCCCCAGCATTTT.

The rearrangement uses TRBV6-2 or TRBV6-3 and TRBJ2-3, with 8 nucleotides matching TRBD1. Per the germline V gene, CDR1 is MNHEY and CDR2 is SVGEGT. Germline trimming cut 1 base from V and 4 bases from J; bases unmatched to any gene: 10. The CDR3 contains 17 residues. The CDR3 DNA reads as TGTGCCAGCAGTTACTATAGGACAGGGTCAGGTCCAGATACGCAGTATTTT. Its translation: CASSYYRTGSGPDTQYF.

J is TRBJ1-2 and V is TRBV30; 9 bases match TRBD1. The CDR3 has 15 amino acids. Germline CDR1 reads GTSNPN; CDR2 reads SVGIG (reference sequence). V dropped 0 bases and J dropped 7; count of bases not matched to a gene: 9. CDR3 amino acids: CAWSVPGTGLLGYTF. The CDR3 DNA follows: TGTGCCTGGAGTGTGCCCGGGACAGGGCTTCTTGGCTACACCTTC. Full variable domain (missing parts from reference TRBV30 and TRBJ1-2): SQTIHQWPATLVQPVGSPLSLECTVEGTSNPNLYWYRQAAGRGLQLLFYSVGIGQISSEVPQNLSASRPQDRQFILSSKKLLLSDSGFYLCAWSVPGTGLLGYTFGSGTRLTVV.

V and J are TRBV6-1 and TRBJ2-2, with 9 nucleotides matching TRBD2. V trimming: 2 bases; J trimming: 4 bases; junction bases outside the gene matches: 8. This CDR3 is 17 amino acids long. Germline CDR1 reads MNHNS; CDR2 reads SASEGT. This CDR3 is CASSESRGGLGTGELFF. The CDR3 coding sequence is TGTGCCAGCAGTGAATCGCGGGGGGGCCTGGGCACCGGGGAGCTGTTTTTT.

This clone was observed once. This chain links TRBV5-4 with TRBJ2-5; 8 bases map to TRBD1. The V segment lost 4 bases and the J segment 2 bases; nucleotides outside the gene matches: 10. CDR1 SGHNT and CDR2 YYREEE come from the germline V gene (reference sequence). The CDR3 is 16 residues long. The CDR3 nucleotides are TGTGCCAGCAGCACAAGAAGAGACAGGGGACAAGAGACCCAGTACTTC. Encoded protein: CASSTRRDRGQETQYF.

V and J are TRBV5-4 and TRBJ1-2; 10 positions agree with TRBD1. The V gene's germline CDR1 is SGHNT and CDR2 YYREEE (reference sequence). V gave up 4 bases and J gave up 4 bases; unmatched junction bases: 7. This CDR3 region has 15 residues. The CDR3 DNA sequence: TGTGCCAGCAGCCCAAGGACAGGGGGGACCTATGGCTACACCTTC. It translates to CASSPRTGGTYGYTF.

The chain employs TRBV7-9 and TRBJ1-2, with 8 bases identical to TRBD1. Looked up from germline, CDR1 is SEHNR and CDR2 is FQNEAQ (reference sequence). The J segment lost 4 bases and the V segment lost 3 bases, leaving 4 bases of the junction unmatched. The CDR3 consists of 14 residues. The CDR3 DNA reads TGTGCCAGCAGCTTGGACAGGGTGGGCTATGGCTACACCTTC. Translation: CASSLDRVGYGYTF.